The 5 T cell receptor beta chains below come from one sample, sequenced in a study of shared clonotypes between healthy human individuals. Measured with immunoSEQ multiplex PCR; TCRdb has only the in-frame clones, and not every one. The sample has approximately 1,500,000 clones, over 95% seen once. The sample taken for sequencing was naive CD4+ T cells sorted from blood. Specified subset: CD45RA+ positively selected. The receptor set was obtained from a man aged 25 to 45 in good health.

V and J are TRBV9 and TRBJ2-3; D is unclear. The CDR3 has 16 amino acids. Germline loops: CDR1 SGDLS, CDR2 YYNGEE. The V end was cut by 0 bases, the J end by 7 bases, with 18 bases between. CDR3 residues: CASSVALRTSRNTQYF. CDR3 DNA: TGTGCCAGCAGCGTAGCCCTCAGGACCTCAAGAAATACGCAGTATTTT.

The CDR3: CASSLALQRTGLYGYTF. CDR3 DNA sequence: TGTGCCAGCAGCTTAGCACTACAACGGACAGGGCTTTATGGCTACACCTTC. This sequence joins TRBV7-9 and TRBJ1-2; TRBD1 matches at 8 bases. CDR1 and CDR2 from the germline V gene are SEHNR and FQNEAQ (reference sequence). The CDR3 is 17 residues long. The ends lost 0 bases at V and 5 bases at J; junction bases unmatched: 11.

V and J are TRBV20-1 and TRBJ1-1; the D is unclear. The CDR3 has 11 residues. Germline V gene sequence: CDR1 DFQATT, CDR2 SNEGSKA (reference sequence). The ends were cut back, 7 bases at V and 0 bases at J, with 6 bases in the middle. Here the CDR3 DNA reads TGCAGTGGAGACTTGAACACTGAAGCTTTCTTT. This sequence encodes CSGDLNTEAFF.

The rearrangement joins TRBV5-1 to TRBJ2-4; D possibly corresponds to TRBD1 (5 bases). The V end was cut by 2 bases, the J end by 8 bases, with 14 bases between. CDR3 length: 14 residues. Germline values: CDR1 SGHRS, CDR2 YFSETQ. CDR3 in DNA: TGCGCCAGCAGCTTAATTGGGCTAGGGGACATTCAGTACTTC. Protein product: CASSLIGLGDIQYF.

This chain joins TRBV28 and TRBJ1-2; D not certain. The CDR3 loop spans 9 amino acids. Trimming pared 5 bases from V and 10 bases from J, leaving 5 bases between. Per the germline V gene, CDR1 is MDHEN and CDR2 is SYDVKM. This CDR3 is CASSPPYTF. In nucleotides, the CDR3 is TGTGCCAGCAGTCCACCCTACACCTTC.